This is a list of T cell receptor beta chains from one sample in a study of T cells in Graves' hyperthyroidism and ophthalmopathy. TCRdb re-called the multiplex PCR reads with MiXCR, one entry per CDR3 protein. In the table there are approximately 420,000 distinct CDR3 sequences, about an eighth of which are singletons. What was sequenced was blood. The receptors come from a woman aged 18-29 years with Graves' hyperthyroidism. Each CDR3 is given with its conserved first and last residue. D genes are given only for firm matches. Not every row has a clone size; where given, it reads once, few, many or a size class.

v_call	j_call	clone_size	d_call	cdr3_nt	cdr3_aa
TRBV28	TRBJ2-1	many	TRBD2	TGTGCCAGCAGTTCTCCGGGAGGGACCCATGAGCAGTTCTTC	CASSSPGGTHEQFF
TRBV7-3	TRBJ2-5	many	TRBD2	TGTGCCAGCAGCCCGCGGACTAGCGGGAGGGCCGGGGTAGAGACCCAGTACTTC	CASSPRTSGRAGVETQYF
TRBV19	TRBJ2-1	few	NA	TGTGCCAGTAGTACCCGACGAGGGGAGGAGCAGTTCTTC	CASSTRRGEEQFF
TRBV5-1	TRBJ2-1	NA	TRBD2	TGCGCCAGCAGCTTGGACTCTAGCGGGAGTGGGTACAATGAGCAGTTCTTC	CASSLDSSGSGYNEQFF
TRBV6-2/TRBV6-3	TRBJ2-2	few	TRBD2	TGTGCCAGCACCAACTACCCCCTAGGACTAGCGGGAGTTTGGGCCGGGGAGCTGTTTTTT	CASTNYPLGLAGVWAGELFF
TRBV3-1	TRBJ2-5	few	TRBD2	TGTGCCAGCAGAAATGGAGGACTAGCGGGAGGAGAGACCCAGTACTTC	CASRNGGLAGGETQYF
TRBV2	TRBJ2-1	NA	TRBD2	TGTGCCACCAGTTGGGGGGGGGGTTATGAGCAGTTCTTC	CATSWGGGYEQFF
TRBV9	TRBJ2-3	many	NA	TGTGCCAGCAGCGTAGATACAACGCATAGCGATACGCAGTATTTT	CASSVDTTHSDTQYF
TRBV6-1	TRBJ1-3	NA	NA	TGTGCCAGCAGTTACACGGGGACATCTGGAAACACCATATATTTT	CASSYTGTSGNTIYF
TRBV29-1	TRBJ2-5	many	NA	TGCAGCGTATACACCCAAGAGACCCAGTACTTC	CSVYTQETQYF
TRBV11-2	TRBJ2-1	many	TRBD2	TGTGCCAGCAGCTTAAGGCTAGCGGGTGGGGTCTCCTACAATGAGCAGTTCTTC	CASSLRLAGGVSYNEQFF
TRBV6-5	TRBJ2-1	many	NA	TGTGCCAGCAGTTACGGGAACGAGCAGTTCTTC	CASSYGNEQFF
TRBV19	TRBJ1-1	few	TRBD1	TGTGCCAGTAGTACACCCGGGACAGGGGGTGACGCTTTCTTT	CASSTPGTGGDAFF
TRBV30	TRBJ1-5	NA	NA	TGTGCCTGGAGCCCCCCGGGGTATAGCAATCAGCCCCAGCATTTT	CAWSPPGYSNQPQHF
TRBV12-3/TRBV12-4	TRBJ1-3	few	TRBD1	TGTGCCAGCAGTTTACGGGACAGGGGGCCCATATATTTT	CASSLRDRGPIYF
TRBV2	TRBJ1-5	many	NA	TGTGCCAGCAGTGAAGCGGGGGCAAATCAGCCCCAGCATTTT	CASSEAGANQPQHF
TRBV28	TRBJ1-2	many	NA	TGTGCCAGCAGTAATACAGGGACCTATGGCTACACCTTC	CASSNTGTYGYTF
TRBV18	TRBJ1-4	NA	TRBD1	TGTGCCAGCTCACCACCACCGGGACAGGGAATTGAAAAACTGTTTTTT	CASSPPPGQGIEKLFF
TRBV20-1	TRBJ1-1	NA	NA	TGCAGTGCTAGACCCGCCGGGCCTCAGAACACTGAAGCTTTCTTT	CSARPAGPQNTEAFF
TRBV19	TRBJ2-5	NA	NA	TGTGCCAGTAGTCCACCGGGGCGGGAGACCCAGTACTTC	CASSPPGRETQYF
TRBV3-1	TRBJ1-1	many	NA	TGTGCCAGCAGCTCCAATGGGGGTACTGAAGCTTTCTTT	CASSSNGGTEAFF
TRBV12-5	TRBJ2-5	many	NA	TGTGCTAGTGGTTTGGGCCGTCCGGGTAGCGGCCAAGAGACCCAGTACTTC	CASGLGRPGSGQETQYF
TRBV4-1	TRBJ2-7	NA	TRBD1	TGCGCCAGCAGCCCGTATTTAGGGGGCGATGCCTACGAGCAGTACTTC	CASSPYLGGDAYEQYF
TRBV28	TRBJ2-7	few	NA	TGTGCCAGCGGAGCGACGCGCGAGCAGTACTTC	CASGATREQYF
TRBV12-3/TRBV12-4	TRBJ1-2	many	NA	TGTGCCAGCAGTTTTGGGGGGGTCTCTAACTATGGCTACACCTTC	CASSFGGVSNYGYTF
TRBV2	TRBJ1-1	many	NA	TGTGCCAGCAGAGAGACCCCAGAGAACACTGAAGCTTTCTTT	CASRETPENTEAFF
TRBV7-9	TRBJ2-7	NA	NA	TGTGCCAGCAGCTTAGCCACCCAGAAATACGAGCAGTACTTC	CASSLATQKYEQYF
TRBV5-1	TRBJ1-1	many	NA	TGCGCCAGCAGCTTGGGGACAGTGAACACTGAAGCTTTCTTT	CASSLGTVNTEAFF
TRBV12-3/TRBV12-4	TRBJ2-7	once	TRBD2	TGTGCCAGCAGTTTACTAGCGGGAGCCGTCCCCTACGAGCAGTACTTC	CASSLLAGAVPYEQYF
TRBV5-1	TRBJ2-6	many	NA	TGCGCCAGCAAACGCGGGGAACTTACTGGGGCCAACGTCCTGACTTTC	CASKRGELTGANVLTF
TRBV28	TRBJ2-1	NA	TRBD1	TGTGCCAGCAGTTTAACCGGACAGGGGGGCGTGAATGAGCAGTTCTTC	CASSLTGQGGVNEQFF
TRBV6-1	TRBJ1-5	NA	NA	TGTGCCAGCAGTCAACAGCATAGCAATCAGCCCCAGCATTTT	CASSQQHSNQPQHF
TRBV6-1	TRBJ1-1	few	TRBD1	TGTGCCAGCGGTCAGACAGGGCATTACACTGAAGCTTTCTTT	CASGQTGHYTEAFF
TRBV7-2	TRBJ2-2	many	NA	TGTGCCAGCAGCCGGAGGGCAGGGACCACCGGGGAGCTGTTTTTT	CASSRRAGTTGELFF
TRBV29-1	TRBJ2-7	many	TRBD1	TGCAGCGTTGAACAGGGGGTTAGGGAGCAGTACTTC	CSVEQGVREQYF
TRBV3-1	TRBJ1-3	few	NA	TGTGCCAGCATGCGGGCAACTGGAAACACCATATATTTT	CASMRATGNTIYF
TRBV30	TRBJ2-7	NA	NA	TGTGCCTGTAACCTCCCCATGGGAGGTTCCTACGAGCAGTACTTC	CACNLPMGGSYEQYF
TRBV5-1	TRBJ2-7	many	TRBD2	TGCGCCAGCAGCTGGGAGTCTAGCGGACACGAGCAGTACTTC	CASSWESSGHEQYF
TRBV18	TRBJ2-1	few	NA	TGTGCCAGCTCACTTGAACAGGTAGGGGATGAGCAGTTCTTC	CASSLEQVGDEQFF
TRBV11-2	TRBJ1-1	few	NA	TGTGCCAGCAGCTTAGATCCTTCAGCTAACACTGAAGCTTTCTTT	CASSLDPSANTEAFF
TRBV29-1	TRBJ1-2	NA	NA	TGCAGCGTTGCGGGGGATAATGGCTACACCTTC	CSVAGDNGYTF
TRBV6-5	TRBJ2-5	many	NA	TGTGCCAGCAGTTACTCCGGGGCGTTCGGGGAGACCCAGTACTTC	CASSYSGAFGETQYF
TRBV11-3	TRBJ1-2	many	TRBD1	TGTGCCAGCAGCTTATTAGGACAGGACATCTATGGCTACACCTTC	CASSLLGQDIYGYTF
TRBV27	TRBJ1-6	NA	NA	TGTGCCAGCAGTTTAAAGGGGTCCTATAATTCACCCCTCCACTTT	CASSLKGSYNSPLHF
TRBV27	TRBJ1-1	few	NA	TGTGCCAGCAGTTTTCGGACCACCGGGACTGAAGCTTTCTTT	CASSFRTTGTEAFF
TRBV28	TRBJ2-3	many	NA	TGTGCCAGCGCTTCACTCGGACTACCCACAGATACGCAGTATTTT	CASASLGLPTDTQYF
TRBV6-5	TRBJ1-5	few	NA	TGTGCCAGCAGTTACTCAAACCGCAGGGCGTGGGGTCAGCCCCAGCATTTT	CASSYSNRRAWGQPQHF
TRBV3-1	TRBJ1-1	many	NA	TGTGCCAGCAGCCAAGATATGAACACTGAAGCTTTCTTT	CASSQDMNTEAFF
TRBV28	TRBJ2-5	many	NA	TGTGCCAGCAGTTTTGAGAGGACCCAGTACTTC	CASSFERTQYF
TRBV18	TRBJ1-1	many	NA	TGTGCCAGCTCACGTTTGGCTGACGGGAACACTGAAGCTTTCTTT	CASSRLADGNTEAFF
TRBV7-7	TRBJ2-5	few	TRBD2	TGTGCTAGCAGCAGGGGACTAGCGGAGGGCCCATTTCGAGAGACCCAGTACTTC	CASSRGLAEGPFRETQYF
TRBV5-4	TRBJ2-3	NA	NA	TGTGCCAGCAGCCCGGGACAAACCGCGACCAATACGCAGTATTTT	CASSPGQTATNTQYF
TRBV10-3	TRBJ1-4	few	NA	TGTGCCATCAGTGACAGGGACGAAAAACTGTTTTTT	CAISDRDEKLFF
TRBV12-3/TRBV12-4	TRBJ2-5	many	TRBD2	TGTGCCAGCAGTTTTGCGGGAGTGGAGACCCAGTACTTC	CASSFAGVETQYF
TRBV28	TRBJ2-5	many	NA	TGTGCCAGCAGTTTATTACAGGCGGGACAAGAGACCCAGTACTTC	CASSLLQAGQETQYF
TRBV6-1	TRBJ2-2	many	NA	TGTGCCAGCAGTGCCAAAACTACCGGGGAGCTGTTTTTT	CASSAKTTGELFF
TRBV10-3	TRBJ2-7	few	NA	TGTGCCATCAGTGAGGGGTCCGCCTACGAGCAGTACTTC	CAISEGSAYEQYF
TRBV19	TRBJ2-3	NA	NA	TGTGCCAGTAGACCTACGGGACTGGTCACAGATACGCAGTATTTT	CASRPTGLVTDTQYF